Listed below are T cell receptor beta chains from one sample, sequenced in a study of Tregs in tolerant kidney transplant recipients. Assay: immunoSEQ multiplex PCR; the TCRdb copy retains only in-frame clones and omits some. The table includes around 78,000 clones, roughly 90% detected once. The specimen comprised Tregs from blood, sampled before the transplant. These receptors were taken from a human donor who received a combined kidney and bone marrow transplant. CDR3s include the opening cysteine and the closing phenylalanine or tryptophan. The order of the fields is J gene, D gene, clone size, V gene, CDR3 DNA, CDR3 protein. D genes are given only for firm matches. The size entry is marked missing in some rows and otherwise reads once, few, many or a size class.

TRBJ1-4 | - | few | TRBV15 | TGTGCCACCAGCAGAGATGGAGGGACTAATGAAAAACTGTTTTTT | CATSRDGGTNEKLFF
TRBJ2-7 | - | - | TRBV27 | TGTGCCAGCAGTTTCGGTGAGTCCTACGAGCAGTACTTC | CASSFGESYEQYF
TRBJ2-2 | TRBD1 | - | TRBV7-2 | TGTGCCAGCAGCTTAGCGACAGGGGCCGGGGAGCTGTTTTTT | CASSLATGAGELFF
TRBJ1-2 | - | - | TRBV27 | TGTGCCAGCAGTTTCCCAGGAGGCTATGGCTACACCTTC | CASSFPGGYGYTF
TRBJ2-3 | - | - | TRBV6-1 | TGTGCCAGCAGTGACAGGGCAGATACGCAGTATTTT | CASSDRADTQYF
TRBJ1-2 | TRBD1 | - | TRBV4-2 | TGTGCCAGCAGCCAAACTGGGACAGATTATGGCTACACCTTC | CASSQTGTDYGYTF
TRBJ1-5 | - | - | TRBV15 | TGTGCCACCAGCAGAGATGGGAATGGGGGGCGGCCCCAGCATTTT | CATSRDGNGGRPQHF
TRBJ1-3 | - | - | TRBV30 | TGTGCCTGGAGTGGCGGGGCAGCCTCTGGAAACACCATATATTTT | CAWSGGAASGNTIYF
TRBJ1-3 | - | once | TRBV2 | TGTGCCAGCACCCGGGGGGTCTCTGGAAACACCATATATTTT | CASTRGVSGNTIYF
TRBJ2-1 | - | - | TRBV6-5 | TGTGCCAGCACTGGAGGGGGGAGCTACAATGAGCAGTTCTTC | CASTGGGSYNEQFF
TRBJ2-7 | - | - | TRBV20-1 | TGCAGTGCTAGACTCTCCTACGAGCAGTACTTC | CSARLSYEQYF
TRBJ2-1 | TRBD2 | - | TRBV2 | TGTGCCAGCAGCTCGGGGGGACTGACCTACAATGAGCAGTTCTTC | CASSSGGLTYNEQFF
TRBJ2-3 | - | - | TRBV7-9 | TGTGCCAGCAGCTTAGCGGGAGCTACCACAGATACGCAGTATTTT | CASSLAGATTDTQYF
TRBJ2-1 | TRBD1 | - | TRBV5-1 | TGCGCCAGCAGCGATCTGACAGGGGGCGGAGATGAGCAGTTCTTC | CASSDLTGGGDEQFF
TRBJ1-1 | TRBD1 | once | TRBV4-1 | TGCGCCAGCAGCCAAGGACAGGGTCAGAGGGGAGCTTTCTTT | CASSQGQGQRGAFF